This T cell receptor (beta chain) emerged from a study of blood T cell repertoires in COVID-19. In the study overall: Donors in the United States, Italy and Spain gave samples during acute or convalescent COVID-19.

TCRdb keeps only in-frame clones here, not all; method: immunoSEQ multiplex PCR. The table has around 200,000 clones, roughly 90% seen once; the top ten hold 9.5% to 12%. The CDR3 has 16 residues. V lost 0 bases and J lost 4, with 18 bases in between. Germline V gene sequence: CDR1 GTSNPN, CDR2 SVGIG (reference sequence). Sequencing used peripheral blood. The gene calls are TRBV30 and TRBJ1-1; TRBD1 might be the D (6 bases). The TCR sequence derives from a woman aged 55-70 years with COVID-19, enrolled during active disease. The CDR3 here is CAWSVRHREGGTEAFF. The CDR3 DNA follows: TGTGCCTGGAGTGTACGTCACAGGGAAGGGGGCACTGAAGCTTTCTTT.